Shown below are 27 T cell receptor beta chains from a single sample sequenced in a study of blood T cell repertoires in COVID-19. Sequencing used immunoSEQ multiplex PCR; TCRdb keeps in-frame clones, though not all of them. The sample has more than 350,000 clones; 87% are singletons. Sample: PBMCs or T cells enriched from blood (not recorded which). These receptors were taken from a woman in her 50s who had recovered from COVID-19.

The chain couples TRBV10-3 to TRBJ1-2; D remains ambiguous. CDR1 and CDR2 (germline): ENHRY, SYGVKD. The CDR3 runs to 11 residues. V was trimmed by 0 bases and J by 14 bases, leaving 10 bases between them. The CDR3 DNA reads as TGTGCCATCAGTGAGTCTGTAGCGTTAACCTTC. Residues: CAISESVALTF.

The CDR3 nucleotides are TGTGCCAGCAGCGCGAGAGGGTTGTGGGAGCTGTTTTTT. Its translation is CASSARGLWELFF. V usage is TRBV7-9 and J usage is TRBJ2-2; TRBD2 might be the D (5 bases). Germline CDR1 reads SEHNR; CDR2 reads FQNEAQ (reference sequence). The CDR3 has 13 residues. The germline V and J ends were trimmed by 5 bases and 9 bases, with 13 bases remaining between them.

The chain uses TRBV29-1 and TRBJ1-1; D is possibly TRBD1 (6 bases). Trimming removed 1 base at V and 5 bases at J, with 14 bases between. Germline V lookup: CDR1 SQVTM, CDR2 ANQGSEA. This CDR3 spans 14 amino acids. In DNA, the CDR3 is TGCAGCGTTGAAGGGGGCAGGGGAGAGACTGAAGCTTTCTTT. Translation gives CSVEGGRGETEAFF.

The chain joins TRBV13 to TRBJ1-1; D gene ambiguous. Germline V gene lookup returns CDR1 PRHDT and CDR2 FYEKMQ (reference sequence). Trimming stripped 9 bases from V and 3 bases from J, with 17 bases between. This CDR3 comprises 14 residues. The CDR3 sequence is CASSPLAEYTEAFF. The CDR3 DNA is TGTGCCAGTTCCCCCTTAGCGGAGTACACTGAAGCTTTCTTT.

This chain connects TRBV9 to TRBJ2-7, with D unclear. Trimming removed 0 bases from V and 1 base from J, with 11 bases in between. Germline assignment: CDR1 SGDLS and CDR2 YYNGEE. CDR3 length: 15 residues. CDR3 nucleotide sequence: TGTGCCAGCAGCGTAGGAGGCGGTGATTCCTACGAGCAGTACTTC. Amino acids: CASSVGGGDSYEQYF.

The chain has TRBV28 and TRBJ2-7; TRBD1 matches 9 bases. The J segment lost 4 bases and the V segment lost 5 bases, leaving 3 bases of the junction unmatched. CDR1 is MDHEN, CDR2 SYDVKM, per germline. The CDR3 totals 13 residues. CDR3 amino acids: CASSRGQGYEQYF. In nucleotides, the CDR3 is TGTGCCAGCAGTAGGGGACAGGGATACGAGCAGTACTTC.

The chain employs TRBV5-1 and TRBJ2-5; D is possibly TRBD2 (5 bases). Germline values: CDR1 SGHRS, CDR2 YFSETQ. CDR3 length: 15 amino acids. Trimming took 0 bases from V and 7 from J, leaving 16 bases between them. CDR3 residues: CASSLVMSGLGTQYF. CDR3 nucleotide sequence: TGCGCCAGCAGCTTGGTGATGAGCGGCCTCGGGACCCAGTACTTC.

The chain uses TRBV5-4 and TRBJ2-2, with unresolved D. This CDR3 comprises 16 residues. Germline V CDR1 and CDR2: SGHNT, YYREEE (reference sequence). Trimming left V 0 bases short and J 1 base short, with 10 bases between. Here the CDR3 reads CASSLAIYGNTGELFF. CDR3 in DNA: TGTGCCAGCAGCTTGGCAATATACGGGAACACCGGGGAGCTGTTTTTT.

The CDR3 DNA follows: TGTGCCAGCAGCTTGGACACAGCTTACAATGAGCAGTTCTTC. This translates into CASSLDTAYNEQFF. The V call is TRBV5-4, the J call TRBJ2-1, with unresolved D. V shed 0 bases and J shed 4 bases, with 8 bases lying between them. Germline loops: CDR1 SGHNT, CDR2 YYREEE (reference sequence). The CDR3 contains 14 residues.

The V gene is TRBV7-2, the J gene TRBJ2-2; 9 nucleotides match TRBD1. Germline V CDR1 and CDR2: SGHTA, FQGNSA. The CDR3 spans 14 residues. After removal of 4 bases from V and 6 bases from J, the junction contained 3 bases not matched to a gene. The CDR3 loop reads CASSSQGASGELFF. The CDR3 DNA follows: TGTGCCAGCAGCTCACAGGGGGCGTCCGGGGAGCTGTTTTTT.

The rearrangement uses TRBV6-5 and TRBJ1-6; 9 bases are a match to TRBD1. This CDR3 has 13 residues. The V and J ends lost 11 bases and 3 bases, in that order; junction bases with no gene match: 2. Per germline, CDR1 MNHEY and CDR2 SVGAGI. DNA for the CDR3: TGTGCCGGGGGACAGGGCTATAATTCACCCCTCCACTTT. The encoded protein is CAGGQGYNSPLHF.

This chain links TRBV5-1 with TRBJ2-7, with D possibly being TRBD1 (6 bases). V lost 1 base to trimming and J lost 3 bases, with 14 bases between them. Germline V gene lookup returns CDR1 SGHRS and CDR2 YFSETQ. This CDR3 is built from 15 residues. CDR3 loop: CASSLKYGQYYEQYF. The CDR3 DNA sequence: TGCGCCAGCAGCTTGAAGTATGGACAGTACTACGAGCAGTACTTC.

The chain couples TRBV28 to TRBJ1-5, with D tentatively TRBD1 (6 bases). The V gene lost 5 bases and the J gene lost 6 bases, with 20 bases spanning the gap. This CDR3 is built from 16 residues. Germline assignment: CDR1 MDHEN and CDR2 SYDVKM. The CDR3 spells CASSKILQGSGQPQHF. The CDR3 region has the DNA TGTGCCAGCAGTAAGATATTACAGGGATCGGGTCAGCCCCAGCATTTT.

This clone was seen only once. The rearrangement links TRBV14 to TRBJ1-2; TRBD1 agrees at 8 bases. Germline loops: CDR1 SGHDN, CDR2 FVKESK. The CDR3 is 12 residues long. The ends lost 2 bases at V and 8 bases at J; junction bases unmatched: 1. CDR3 sequence reads: CASSQPGGGYTF. In nucleotides, the CDR3 is TGTGCCAGCAGCCAACCAGGGGGCGGCTACACCTTC.

The chain uses TRBV11-2 and TRBJ2-7; the match to TRBD1 covers 7 bases. The trim removed 4 bases at V and 2 bases at J, leaving 5 bases unmatched. In germline, CDR1 is SGHAT, CDR2 FQNNGV. The CDR3 totals 14 residues. CDR3 nucleotides: TGTGCCAGCAGCTCCCGGGACAGAACCTACGAGCAGTACTTC. It encodes CASSSRDRTYEQYF.

This chain connects TRBV4-1 to TRBJ2-2; TRBD1 matches 8 bases. The CDR3 runs to 16 residues. V lost 2 bases and J lost 7; bases outside the gene matches: 9. CDR1 MGHRA and CDR2 YSYEKL come from the germline V gene. The CDR3 sequence is CASSQPRRGQGGELFF. The CDR3 nucleotides read TGCGCCAGCAGCCAACCCCGCAGGGGGCAGGGCGGGGAGCTGTTTTTT.

This chain uses TRBV11-2 with TRBJ1-1; 7 bases align to TRBD1. Unmatched junction bases numbered 5, after V lost 1 base and J lost 0 bases. The CDR3 has 16 residues. Germline V gene data show CDR1 as SGHAT and CDR2 as FQNNGV. In nucleotides, the CDR3 is TGTGCCAGCAGCTTAGCACCGGGACAGATGAACACTGAAGCTTTCTTT. Amino acids: CASSLAPGQMNTEAFF.

This clone has only a few counts. J is TRBJ1-5 and V is TRBV6-1; possibly TRBD1 for D (5 bases). The germline V gene encodes CDR1 MNHNS and CDR2 SASEGT. Trimming removed 2 bases at V and 4 bases at J, with 6 bases between. The CDR3 has 13 residues. The CDR3 is CASSESGNQPQHF. The CDR3 bases are TGTGCCAGCAGTGAATCAGGGAATCAGCCCCAGCATTTT.

CDR3 nucleotide sequence: TGCGCCAGCAGCCAAACCTCGGGGTCGGGGCGGGAGCATGGCTACACCTTC. It specifies CASSQTSGSGREHGYTF. The genes are TRBV4-3 and TRBJ1-2; TRBD1 is a possible D gene (5 bases). Germline CDR1 reads LGHNA; CDR2 reads YSLEER. The CDR3 is 17 residues long. V dropped 2 bases and J dropped 6 bases, with 22 bases sitting between them.

This chain joins TRBV6-6 and TRBJ1-5; 9 nucleotides line up with TRBD1. The length of the CDR3 is 14 residues. Germline V gives CDR1 MNHNY, CDR2 SVGAGI (reference sequence). Trimming cost V 6 bases and J 4 bases; bases outside gene matches: 4. CDR3 in DNA: TGTGCCAGCAGGACGACAGGGGGAAATCAGCCCCAGCATTTT. This sequence encodes CASRTTGGNQPQHF.

V gene TRBV5-4 combines with J gene TRBJ1-1; 10 bases match TRBD1. Germline V gene data show CDR1 as SGHNT and CDR2 as YYREEE (reference sequence). This CDR3 is built from 15 residues. J was trimmed by 6 bases and V by 4 bases; bases with no gene match: 9. CDR3 in amino acids: CASSGTGTGEPEAFF. In DNA, the CDR3 is TGTGCCAGCAGCGGGACCGGGACAGGGGAGCCTGAAGCTTTCTTT.

V usage is TRBV10-3 and J usage is TRBJ2-7, with 7 nucleotides matching TRBD1. After removal of 4 bases from V and 6 bases from J, the junction contained 3 bases not matched to a gene. The CDR3 totals 12 residues. Germline CDR1 reads ENHRY; CDR2 reads SYGVKD. CDR3 sequence (DNA): TGTGCCATCAGTGGGACAGGCGGCGAGCAGTACTTC. This encodes CAISGTGGEQYF.

The chain links TRBV19 to TRBJ1-1; D is possibly TRBD1 (5 bases). Trimming took off 3 bases at V and 5 bases at J, with 16 bases between the two ends. Germline CDR1 LNHDA, CDR2 SQIVND (reference sequence). This CDR3 spans 15 amino acids. CDR3 bases: TGTGCCAGTAGTATCCTAGACAGACAATATACTGAAGCTTTCTTT. It encodes CASSILDRQYTEAFF.

The chain recombines TRBV5-1 with TRBJ2-7, with TRBD1 matching 9 bases. The CDR3 is 16 amino acids. Germline V gene data show CDR1 as SGHRS and CDR2 as YFSETQ. J was trimmed by 2 bases and V by 0 bases; bases with no gene match: 6. The CDR3 here is CASSLAPGQGPYEQYF. CDR3 nucleotide sequence: TGCGCCAGCAGCTTGGCCCCGGGACAGGGACCCTACGAGCAGTACTTC.

With respect to this clone: Distinct nucleotide sequences in the sample also encode this CDR3. J is TRBJ1-5 and V is TRBV18; 9 bases map to TRBD1. V gave up 2 bases and J gave up 3 bases; unmatched junction bases: 2. From germline, CDR1 is KGHSH and CDR2 LQKENI. The CDR3 has 15 residues. The CDR3 region is CASSPGTGNNQPQHF. CDR3 DNA sequence: TGTGCCAGCTCACCAGGGACAGGGAACAATCAGCCCCAGCATTTT.

The CDR3 sequence: CAWSVTGGYEQYF. The DNA for the CDR3 is TGTGCCTGGAGTGTCACAGGGGGCTACGAGCAGTACTTC. The chain combines TRBV30 with TRBJ2-7, with 8 bases matching TRBD1. Germline V gives CDR1 GTSNPN, CDR2 SVGIG (reference sequence). The CDR3 contains 13 residues. The J segment lost 3 bases and the V segment lost 0 bases, leaving 1 base of the junction unmatched.

The chain combines TRBV5-4 with TRBJ2-3; maybe TRBD1 (6 bases). The CDR3 consists of 11 residues. The ends were cut back, 4 bases at V and 15 bases at J, with 15 bases in the middle. Germline-derived CDR1 and CDR2 are SGHNT and YYREEE (reference sequence). CDR3 nucleotides: TGTGCCAGCAGCAGGGACATTGTGCATTATTTT. It is translated as CASSRDIVHYF.